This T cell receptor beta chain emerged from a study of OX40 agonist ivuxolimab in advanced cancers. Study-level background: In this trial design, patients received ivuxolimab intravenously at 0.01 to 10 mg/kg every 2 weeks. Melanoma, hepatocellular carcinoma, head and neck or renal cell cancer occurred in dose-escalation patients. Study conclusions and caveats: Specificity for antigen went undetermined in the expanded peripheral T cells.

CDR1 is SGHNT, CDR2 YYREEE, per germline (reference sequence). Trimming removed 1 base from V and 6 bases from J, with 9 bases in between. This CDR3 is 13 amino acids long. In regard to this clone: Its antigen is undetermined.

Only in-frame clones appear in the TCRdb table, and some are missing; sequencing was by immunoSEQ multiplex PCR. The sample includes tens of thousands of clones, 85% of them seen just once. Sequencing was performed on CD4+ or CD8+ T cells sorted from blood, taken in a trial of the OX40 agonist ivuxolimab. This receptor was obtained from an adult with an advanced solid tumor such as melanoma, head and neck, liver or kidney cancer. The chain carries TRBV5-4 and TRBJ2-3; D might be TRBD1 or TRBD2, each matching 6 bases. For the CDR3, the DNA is TGTGCCAGCAGCTTGTTAGGGGGGGATACGCAGTATTTT. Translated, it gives CASSLLGGDTQYF. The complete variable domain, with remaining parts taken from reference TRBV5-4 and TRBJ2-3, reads ETGVTQSPTHLIKTRGQQVTLRCSSQSGHNTVSWYQQALGQGPQFIFQYYREEENGRGNFPPRFSGLQFPNYSSELNVNALELDDSALYLCASSLLGGDTQYFGPGTRLTVL.